This T cell receptor (beta chain) was sequenced during a study of T cells in Graves' hyperthyroidism and ophthalmopathy. Study-level findings and limits: Blood held most thyroid clonotypes expanded above 0.001 frequency.

This clonotype was counted many times. The antigen is unknown. Patients were aged 18 to 65, had disease duration under 2 months, and had newly diagnosed hyperthyroidism. This sample holds PBMCs from roughly 10 ml fresh peripheral blood. This CDR3 has 12 residues. The germline V and J ends were trimmed by 4 bases and 2 bases, with 9 bases remaining between them. Per germline, CDR1 DFQATT and CDR2 SNEGSKA (reference sequence). Amplification of TCR beta CDR3 regions was performed using RNA transcripts as template. HTBI primers were employed in a first-round RT-PCR of the TCR CDR3. TCRdb fed the multiplex PCR reads into MiXCR, producing one record per CDR3 protein. The sample lists some 600,000 distinct CDR3 sequences; approximately 15% were seen once.

The genes are TRBV20-1 and TRBJ2-7, with unresolved D. The sample was blood. The receptor was derived from a woman aged 25 to 39 with Graves' hyperthyroidism that later progressed to Graves' ophthalmopathy. CDR3 nucleotide sequence: TGCAGTGCTATAGGCCTAACCTACGAGCAGTACTTC. Amino acid sequence: CSAIGLTYEQYF.